Below, 20 T cell receptor beta chains from the same sample are listed, as sequenced in a study of Ad26.COV2.S vaccination and SARS-CoV-2 variants. Only in-frame clones appear in the TCRdb table, and some are missing; sequencing was by immunoSEQ multiplex PCR. Altogether a few hundred thousand clones are present, approximately 88% being singletons, with the ten largest covering about 3.5%. This sample's treatment: about 20 received Ad26.COV2.S at low or high dose, single or two shots; several received placebo; per-sample allocation not given. Collection of the samples took place on day 63 after the first injection of vaccine or placebo. The specimen was peripheral blood, collected in a trial of Ad26.COV2.S vaccine versus placebo. Receptor source: a person between 18 and 65 years old who received the Ad26.COV2.S COVID-19 vaccine or a placebo.

This chain uses TRBV19 with TRBJ2-7, with D possibly being TRBD1 (5 bases). Germline V lookup: CDR1 LNHDA, CDR2 SQIVND (reference sequence). There are 18 residues in the CDR3. Trimming took 2 bases from V and 0 from J, leaving 20 bases between them. CDR3 DNA: TGTGCCAGTAGTATAAGGGGCGCGTACGATGCGAGCTCCTACGAGCAGTACTTC. It yields the protein CASSIRGAYDASSYEQYF.

V and J are TRBV4-1 and TRBJ1-2; 12 positions agree with TRBD1. The CDR3 sequence is 16 residues long. CDR1 and CDR2 from the germline V gene are MGHRA and YSYEKL. V was pared by 3 bases and J by 8 bases, with 10 bases of the junction left unmatched. In DNA form, the CDR3 reads TGCGCCAGCAGCCAGGCCGGGACAGGGGGCTTAAAGGGCTACACCTTC. It is translated as CASSQAGTGGLKGYTF.

This clone came up once. The chain employs TRBV29-1 and TRBJ2-4, with 12 bases aligning to TRBD2. The germline V gene encodes CDR1 SQVTM and CDR2 ANQGSEA. This CDR3 has 13 residues. The trim removed 3 bases at V and 8 bases at J, leaving 2 bases unmatched. This CDR3 reads CSVERTSGDIQYF. CDR3 in DNA: TGCAGCGTTGAGCGGACTAGCGGGGACATTCAGTACTTC.

This clone occurred once. This sequence joins TRBV7-9 and TRBJ2-1; D is perhaps TRBD2 (6 bases). Germline V gene lookup returns CDR1 SEHNR and CDR2 FQNEAQ (reference sequence). Trimming removed 5 bases from V and 5 bases from J, with 13 bases in between. CDR3 size: 14 residues. The CDR3 bases are TGTGCCAGCAGCCTTAGCGGCATCCACAATGAGCAGTTCTTC. Encoded protein: CASSLSGIHNEQFF.

This chain connects TRBV30 to TRBJ1-5, with a tentative D call TRBD1 (6 bases). Trimming removed 3 bases at V and 8 bases at J, with 17 bases between. Germline V gene data show CDR1 as GTSNPN and CDR2 as SVGIG (reference sequence). This CDR3 contains 14 residues. This CDR3 is CAWRGDIPGEPQHF. As DNA, the CDR3 is TGTGCCTGGAGAGGGGACATACCTGGGGAGCCCCAGCATTTT.

The gene calls are TRBV6-1 and TRBJ2-5; D call uncertain. Deletions cut 2 bases from V and 1 base from J, with 8 bases between. The germline CDR1 and CDR2 sequences are MNHNS and SASEGT. CDR3 size: 14 residues. The DNA for the CDR3 is TGTGCCAGCAGTGAATGGGCCCTCCAAGAGACCCAGTACTTC. It encodes CASSEWALQETQYF.

This clone was counted a few times. The chain links TRBV7-2 to TRBJ2-1; 13 bases map to TRBD2. With V trimmed by 7 bases and J by 9 bases, 12 bases remained unmatched. The CDR3 runs 16 residues. Germline CDR1 is SGHTA and CDR2 is FQGNSA. CDR3 bases: TGTGCCAGCACTTTCGGAACTAGCGGGGGGGCAGGTGAGCAGTTCTTC. It translates to CASTFGTSGGAGEQFF.

This clone has more than one count but fewer than ten. The chain has TRBV5-1 and TRBJ2-1; TRBD2 matches at 12 bases. V was clipped by 4 bases and J by 4 bases; unmatched bases: 3. The germline V gene encodes CDR1 SGHRS and CDR2 YFSETQ. The CDR3 is made up of 15 amino acids. CDR3 sequence reads: CASSPGLAGYNEQFF. In DNA, the CDR3 is TGCGCCAGCAGCCCCGGACTAGCGGGGTACAATGAGCAGTTCTTC.

This CDR3 is CASSLGNQPQHF. CDR3 bases: TGTGCCAGCAGCTTAGGGAATCAGCCCCAGCATTTT. The chain couples TRBV5-5 to TRBJ1-5; D is unclear. Germline CDR1 reads SGHKS; CDR2 reads YYEKEE (reference sequence). This CDR3 has 12 amino acids. Trimming took off 2 bases at V and 4 bases at J, with 4 bases between the two ends.

The V call is TRBV4-1, the J call TRBJ2-2; the match to TRBD1 covers 10 bases. Trimming at V came to 2 bases and at J to 2 bases, leaving 5 bases not matched to a gene. The V gene's germline CDR1 is MGHRA and CDR2 YSYEKL. The CDR3 has 17 amino acids. CDR3 nucleotide sequence: TGCGCCAGCAGCCAAACGGACAGGGGGGTAAACACCGGGGAGCTGTTTTTT. Translation gives CASSQTDRGVNTGELFF.

This chain links TRBV6-1 with TRBJ2-5; D is undetermined. The CDR3 contains 14 residues. From germline, CDR1 is MNHNS and CDR2 SASEGT. V was trimmed by 2 bases and J by 2 bases, leaving 9 bases between them. Here the CDR3 reads CASSEFNGQETQYF. For the CDR3, the DNA is TGTGCCAGCAGTGAATTTAACGGACAAGAGACCCAGTACTTC.

This chain joins TRBV28 and TRBJ1-5, with 7 bases identical to TRBD1. The CDR3 is 16 residues long. With V trimmed by 5 bases and J by 1 base, 8 bases remained unmatched. The V gene's germline CDR1 is MDHEN and CDR2 SYDVKM. CDR3 loop: CASSGNDRVSNQPQHF. DNA for the CDR3: TGTGCCAGCAGTGGTAATGACAGGGTAAGCAATCAGCCCCAGCATTTT.

This chain links TRBV5-1 with TRBJ1-4, with D perhaps TRBD1 (5 bases). V was pared by 1 base and J by 5 bases, with 12 bases between. Germline CDR1 is SGHRS and CDR2 is YFSETQ. The CDR3 loop spans 15 amino acids. The chain's CDR3 is CASSLWGRGNEKLFF. The CDR3 bases are TGCGCCAGCAGCTTGTGGGGGAGGGGAAATGAAAAACTGTTTTTT.

To note about this clone: Different DNA sequences within this sample yield the same CDR3. The rearrangement joins TRBV30 to TRBJ1-3; D not certain. Trimming pared 1 base from V and 0 bases from J, leaving 4 bases between. The CDR3 is 13 residues long. CDR1 and CDR2 from the germline V gene are GTSNPN and SVGIG (reference sequence). Here the CDR3 DNA reads TGTGCCTGGAGTGAAGGCTCTGGAAACACCATATATTTT. Its protein is CAWSEGSGNTIYF. Variable domain in full (rest from reference TRBV30 and TRBJ1-3): SQTIHQWPATLVQPVGSPLSLECTVEGTSNPNLYWYRQAAGRGLQLLFYSVGIGQISSEVPQNLSASRPQDRQFILSSKKLLLSDSGFYLCAWSEGSGNTIYFGEGSWLTVV.

This chain connects TRBV5-4 to TRBJ2-5, with 9 bases matching TRBD1. The junction had 2 bases not matched to a gene; V was cut back by 0 bases and J by 5 bases. From germline, CDR1 is SGHNT and CDR2 YYREEE (reference sequence). CDR3 length: 14 amino acids. The CDR3 here is CASSLGQGVETQYF. CDR3 DNA sequence: TGTGCCAGCAGCTTGGGACAGGGGGTCGAGACCCAGTACTTC.

The rearrangement links TRBV27 to TRBJ2-7, with a weak D call TRBD2 (6 bases). This CDR3 has 16 residues. The germline CDR1 and CDR2 sequences are MNHEY and SMNVEV (reference sequence). Trimming stripped 0 bases from V and 0 bases from J, with 12 bases between. CDR3 sequence (DNA): TGTGCCAGCAGTTTATCCTCTAGCGCCAGCTCCTACGAGCAGTACTTC. It translates to CASSLSSSASSYEQYF.

The genes are TRBV25-1 and TRBJ2-3; D unresolved. The germline gives CDR1 MGHDK, CDR2 SYGVNS. With 4 bases removed from V and 1 base from J, the gap between germline ends came to 6 bases. CDR3 length equals 13 residues. This CDR3 reads CASSAAGTDTQYF. Written as DNA, the CDR3 is TGTGCCAGCAGTGCCGCGGGCACAGATACGCAGTATTTT.

The J gene is TRBJ2-7, the V gene TRBV5-4, with TRBD2 as a possible D gene (6 bases). CDR1 is SGHNT and CDR2 is YYREEE in the germline V gene (reference sequence). The CDR3 loop spans 12 amino acids. V lost 4 bases and J 6 bases, leaving 11 bases between the germline ends. The CDR3 nucleotides are TGTGCCAGCAGCGGGGAGGCCGGCGAGCAGTACTTC. It specifies CASSGEAGEQYF.

As DNA, the CDR3 is TGTGCCAGCAGCCGCCCGGGACTAGCTCCTCAGGGAGATACGCAGTATTTT. Its protein is CASSRPGLAPQGDTQYF. The gene calls are TRBV11-2 and TRBJ2-3; 9 positions match TRBD2. This CDR3 has 17 amino acids. Germline lookup yields CDR1 SGHAT and CDR2 FQNNGV. Trimming at V came to 5 bases and at J to 5 bases, leaving 14 bases not matched to a gene. The variable domain in full, completed from reference TRBV11-2 and TRBJ2-3, reads EAGVAQSPRYKIIEKRQSVAFWCNPISGHATLYWYQQILGQGPKLLIQFQNNGVVDDSQLPKDRFSAERLKGVDSTLKIQPAKLEDSAVYLCASSRPGLAPQGDTQYFGPGTRLTVL.

V gene TRBV5-1 combines with J gene TRBJ2-7, with D maybe TRBD1 (6 bases). The V end lost 6 bases, the J end lost 3 bases, and 13 bases lay between the germline ends. The CDR3 runs 13 residues. From germline, CDR1 is SGHRS and CDR2 YFSETQ. The CDR3 region has the DNA TGCGCCAGCAAACAGGGCACTGACTACGAGCAGTACTTC. It is translated as CASKQGTDYEQYF.